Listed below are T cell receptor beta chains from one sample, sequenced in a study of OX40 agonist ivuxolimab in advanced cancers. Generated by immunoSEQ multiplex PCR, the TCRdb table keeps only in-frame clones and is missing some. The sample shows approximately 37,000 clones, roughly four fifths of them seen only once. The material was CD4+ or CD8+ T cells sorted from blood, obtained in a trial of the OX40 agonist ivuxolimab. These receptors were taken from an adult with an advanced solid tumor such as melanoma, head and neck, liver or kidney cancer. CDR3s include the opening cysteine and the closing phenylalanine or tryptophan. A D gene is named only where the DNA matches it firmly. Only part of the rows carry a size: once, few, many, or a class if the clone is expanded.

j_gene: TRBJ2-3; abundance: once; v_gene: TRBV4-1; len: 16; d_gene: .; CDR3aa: CASSQAPGGRADTQYF; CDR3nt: TGCGCCAGCAGCCAGGCACCAGGGGGGAGGGCAGATACGCAGTATTTT
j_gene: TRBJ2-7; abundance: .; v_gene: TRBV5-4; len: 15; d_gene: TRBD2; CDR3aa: CASSLLAGESYEQYF; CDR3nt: TGTGCCAGCAGCTTACTAGCGGGAGAGAGCTACGAGCAGTACTTC
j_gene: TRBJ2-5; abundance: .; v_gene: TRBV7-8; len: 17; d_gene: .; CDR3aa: CASSLGGFMRLMETQYF; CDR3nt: TGTGCCAGCAGCTTAGGGGGTTTCATGAGGTTAATGGAGACCCAGTACTTC
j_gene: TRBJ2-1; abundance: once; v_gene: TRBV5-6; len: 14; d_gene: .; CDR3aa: CASRLQDTWNEQFF; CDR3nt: TGTGCCAGCAGATTGCAGGACACCTGGAATGAGCAGTTCTTC
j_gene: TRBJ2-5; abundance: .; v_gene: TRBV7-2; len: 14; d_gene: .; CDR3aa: CASSPRQNQETQYF; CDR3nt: TGTGCCAGCAGCCCCCGACAAAACCAAGAGACCCAGTACTTC
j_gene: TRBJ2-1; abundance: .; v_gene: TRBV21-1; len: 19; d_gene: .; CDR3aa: CASSERERSASRSYNEQFF; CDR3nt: TGTGCCAGCAGCGAAAGGGAGAGGTCCGCAAGTCGCTCCTACAATGAGCAGTTCTTC
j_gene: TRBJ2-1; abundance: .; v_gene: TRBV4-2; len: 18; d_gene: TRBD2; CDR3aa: CASSQEGASGSRRDEQFF; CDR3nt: TGTGCCAGCAGCCAAGAAGGAGCTAGCGGGTCCAGGAGGGATGAGCAGTTCTTC
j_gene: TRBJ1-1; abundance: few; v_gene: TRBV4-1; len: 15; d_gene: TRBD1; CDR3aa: CASSQGGTVSTEAFF; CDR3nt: TGCGCCAGCAGCCAAGGAGGGACAGTGAGCACTGAAGCTTTCTTT
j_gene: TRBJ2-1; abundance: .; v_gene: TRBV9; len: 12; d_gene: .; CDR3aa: CASSATGLEQFF; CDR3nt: TGTGCCAGCAGCGCGACGGGCCTAGAGCAGTTCTTC
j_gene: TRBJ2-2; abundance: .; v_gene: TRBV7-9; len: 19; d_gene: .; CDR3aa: CASSQTLARVTGNTGELFF; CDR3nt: TGTGCCAGCAGCCAAACCCTGGCCCGGGTGACTGGGAACACCGGGGAGCTGTTTTTT
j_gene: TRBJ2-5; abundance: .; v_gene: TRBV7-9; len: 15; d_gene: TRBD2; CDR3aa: CASSSRLARQETQYF; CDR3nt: TGTGCCAGCAGCTCCAGACTAGCGAGACAAGAGACCCAGTACTTC
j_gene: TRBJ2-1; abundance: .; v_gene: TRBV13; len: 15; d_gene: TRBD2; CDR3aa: CASSLTSGGANEQFF; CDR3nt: TGTGCCAGCAGCTTAACTAGCGGGGGGGCCAATGAGCAGTTCTTC
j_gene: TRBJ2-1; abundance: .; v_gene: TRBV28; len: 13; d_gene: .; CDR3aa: CASSSWGAWEQFF; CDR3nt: TGTGCCAGCAGTTCCTGGGGGGCCTGGGAGCAGTTCTTC
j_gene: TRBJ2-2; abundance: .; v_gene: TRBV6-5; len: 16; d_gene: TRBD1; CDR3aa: CASSYSGTGGTGELFF; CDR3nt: TGTGCCAGCAGTTACTCCGGGACAGGGGGCACCGGGGAGCTGTTTTTT
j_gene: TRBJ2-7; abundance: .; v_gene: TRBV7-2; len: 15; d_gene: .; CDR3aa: CASSPGPIKNNEQYF; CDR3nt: TGTGCCAGCAGCCCCGGACCCATTAAAAACAACGAGCAGTACTTC
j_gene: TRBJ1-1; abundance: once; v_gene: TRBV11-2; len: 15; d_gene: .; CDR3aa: CASSFWKRETTEAFF; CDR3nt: TGTGCCAGCAGCTTTTGGAAGAGGGAAACGACTGAAGCTTTCTTT
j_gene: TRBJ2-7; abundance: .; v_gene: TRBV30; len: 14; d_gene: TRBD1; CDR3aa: CAWSSGTGPYEQYF; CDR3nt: TGTGCCTGGAGCTCCGGGACAGGGCCCTACGAGCAGTACTTC
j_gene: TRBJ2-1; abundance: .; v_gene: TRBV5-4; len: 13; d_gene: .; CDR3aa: CASSLRGANEQFF; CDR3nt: TGTGCCAGCAGCTTGCGAGGGGCCAATGAGCAGTTCTTC
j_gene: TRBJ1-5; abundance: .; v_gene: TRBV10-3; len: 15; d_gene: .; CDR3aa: CAIRSTENSNQPQHF; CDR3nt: TGTGCCATCAGATCGACAGAGAATAGCAATCAGCCCCAGCATTTT
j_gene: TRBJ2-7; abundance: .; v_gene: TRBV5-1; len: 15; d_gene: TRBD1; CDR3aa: CASSQGQGAIYEQYF; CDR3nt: TGCGCCAGCAGCCAGGGACAGGGGGCGATCTACGAGCAGTACTTC
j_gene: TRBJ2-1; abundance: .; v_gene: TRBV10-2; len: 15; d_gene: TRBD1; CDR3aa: CASSNPGQGAHEQFF; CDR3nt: TGCGCCAGCAGTAACCCGGGACAGGGGGCCCATGAGCAGTTCTTC
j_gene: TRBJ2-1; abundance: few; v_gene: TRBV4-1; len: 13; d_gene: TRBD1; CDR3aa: CASSLGQGNEQFF; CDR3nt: TGCGCCAGCAGCCTGGGACAGGGGAATGAGCAGTTCTTC